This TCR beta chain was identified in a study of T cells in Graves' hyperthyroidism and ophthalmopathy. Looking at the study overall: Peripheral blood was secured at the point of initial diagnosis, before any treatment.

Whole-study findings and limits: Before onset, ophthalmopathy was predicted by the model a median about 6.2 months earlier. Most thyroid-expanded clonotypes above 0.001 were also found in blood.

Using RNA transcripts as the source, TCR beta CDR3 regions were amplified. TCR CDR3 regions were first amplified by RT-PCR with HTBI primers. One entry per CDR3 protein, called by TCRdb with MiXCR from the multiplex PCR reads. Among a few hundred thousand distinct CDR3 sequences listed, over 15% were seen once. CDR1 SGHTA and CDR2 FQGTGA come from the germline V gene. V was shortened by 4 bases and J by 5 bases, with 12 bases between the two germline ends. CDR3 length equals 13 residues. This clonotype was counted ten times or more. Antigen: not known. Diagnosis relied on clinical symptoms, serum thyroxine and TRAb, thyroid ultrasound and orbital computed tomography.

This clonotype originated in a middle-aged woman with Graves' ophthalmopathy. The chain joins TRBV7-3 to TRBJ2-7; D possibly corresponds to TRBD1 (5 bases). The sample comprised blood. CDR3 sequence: CASSSGFGHEQYF. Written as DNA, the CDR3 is TGTGCCAGCAGCTCAGGGTTTGGACACGAGCAGTACTTC.